Each of the 29 T cell receptor beta chains below was sequenced from the same sample in a study of graft-versus-host responses after intestinal transplantation. Assay used: immunoSEQ multiplex PCR; TCRdb lists only in-frame clones, some missing. The top ten hold about 6.7% of the sample, which has roughly 70,000 clones, roughly 90% seen once. Sequenced material: bone marrow, taken roughly 110 weeks after intestinal transplantation. These receptors all come from a human patient who received an intestinal transplant, so some T cells may come from the graft donor.

This chain uses TRBV9 with TRBJ1-1, with a weak D call TRBD1 (5 bases). The germline V and J ends were trimmed by 1 base and 8 bases, with 18 bases remaining between them. This CDR3 has 15 residues. Germline V gene lookup returns CDR1 SGDLS and CDR2 YYNGEE. CDR3 nucleotides: TGTGCCAGCAGCGTAACAGGCGGGACCCTGGGAGAAGCTTTCTTT. Its protein is CASSVTGGTLGEAFF. The complete variable domain, with remaining parts taken from reference TRBV9 and TRBJ1-1, reads DSGVTQTPKHLITATGQRVTLRCSPRSGDLSVYWYQQSLDQGLQFLIQYYNGEERAKGNILERFSAQQFPDLHSELNLSSLELGDSALYFCASSVTGGTLGEAFFGQGTRLTVV.

The chain couples TRBV6-6 to TRBJ2-7; 7 nucleotides match TRBD1. CDR1 MNHNY and CDR2 SVGAGI come from the germline V gene (reference sequence). CDR3 length: 12 amino acids. With V trimmed by 6 bases and J by 3 bases, 2 bases remained unmatched. The CDR3 DNA is TGTGCCAGCAGAAGACAGGGCTACGAGCAGTACTTC. This encodes CASRRQGYEQYF.

This CDR3 is CASSLQVTEAFF. CDR3 bases: TGTGCCAGCAGCCTACAGGTCACTGAAGCTTTCTTT. The V gene is TRBV14, the J gene TRBJ1-1; possible D gene TRBD1, 5 bases. CDR1 and CDR2 from the germline V gene are SGHDN and FVKESK. There are 12 residues in the CDR3. V was trimmed by 4 bases and J by 4 bases, leaving 7 bases between them.

This clone was detected only a few times. The chain uses TRBV19 and TRBJ2-2, with a tentative D call TRBD1 (6 bases). V was pared by 3 bases and J by 7 bases, with 9 bases between. Germline V gene data show CDR1 as LNHDA and CDR2 as SQIVND (reference sequence). CDR3 length equals 13 residues. In DNA, the CDR3 is TGTGCCAGTAGTATCAGGGGTCGCGGGGAGCTGTTTTTT. This codes for CASSIRGRGELFF.

This clone has just a few counts. This rearrangement joins TRBV23-1 to TRBJ2-7, with 9 bases aligning to TRBD1. TRBV23-1 is sorted into the ORF group, with uncertain function. Trimming cost V 8 bases and J 5 bases; bases outside gene matches: 7. This CDR3 is 13 amino acids long. Here the CDR3 reads CASGRDRANEQYF. CDR3 coding DNA: TGCGCCAGCGGCCGGGACAGGGCTAACGAGCAGTACTTC.

In this sample, this clone turned up once. The V call is TRBV5-4, the J call TRBJ1-1; no reliable D call. CDR1 and CDR2 (germline): SGHNT, YYREEE (reference sequence). The CDR3 is 14 amino acids. Trimming took off 1 base at V and 1 base at J, with 8 bases between the two ends. The CDR3 region has the DNA TGTGCCAGCAGCTTGTACTCGGAGAACACTGAAGCTTTCTTT. It specifies CASSLYSENTEAFF.

V and J are TRBV18 and TRBJ2-1, with 9 bases lining up with TRBD2. V shed 4 bases, J shed 7 bases, and the junction held 5 bases outside the gene matches. CDR3 length equals 14 residues. Germline CDR1 and CDR2: KGHSH and LQKENI. The CDR3, as DNA: TGTGCCAGCTCACAGAGCGGGGGGCTGAATGAGCAGTTCTTC. Its translation is CASSQSGGLNEQFF.

The V call is TRBV15, the J call TRBJ1-5, with D uncertain. The V gene lost 1 base and the J gene lost 9 bases, with 10 bases spanning the gap. This CDR3 spans 13 amino acids. The germline V gene encodes CDR1 LNHNV and CDR2 YYDKDF (reference sequence). The CDR3, as DNA: TGTGCCACCAGCAGAGCACAGACTCCGCCCCAGCATTTT. It yields the protein CATSRAQTPPQHF.

The genes are TRBV6-1 and TRBJ2-7, with D hard to call. This CDR3 region has 20 residues. Trimming stripped 2 bases from V and 2 bases from J, with 28 bases between. The germline CDR1 and CDR2 sequences are MNHNS and SASEGT. This CDR3 reads CASSESYTRPSAPGAYEQYF. DNA of the CDR3: TGTGCCAGCAGTGAATCCTACACCCGGCCTTCGGCCCCGGGTGCCTACGAGCAGTACTTC.

The V gene is TRBV6-5, the J gene TRBJ1-2; tentative D call: TRBD1 (5 bases). V was trimmed by 4 bases and J by 6 bases, leaving 18 bases between them. The CDR3 has 15 residues. In germline, CDR1 is MNHEY, CDR2 SVGAGI. CDR3 amino acids: CASSWQGPTQNGYTF. The CDR3 nucleotides are TGTGCCAGCAGTTGGCAGGGCCCAACCCAAAATGGCTACACCTTC.

The chain links TRBV13 to TRBJ1-5; 9 bases match TRBD1. J lost 7 bases, V lost 5 bases, and 9 bases had no gene match. Germline V gene lookup returns CDR1 PRHDT and CDR2 FYEKMQ (reference sequence). The CDR3 consists of 15 residues. For the CDR3, the DNA is TGTGCCAGCAGCATCTCACAGGGGGCAGGGCAGCCCCAGCATTTT. As protein: CASSISQGAGQPQHF.

CDR3 in DNA: TGTGCCAGCAGCTTGACTGTGGGTGGCTACACCTTC. Protein sequence: CASSLTVGGYTF. The chain combines TRBV7-9 with TRBJ1-2; D is uncertain. This CDR3 is 12 amino acids long. V was shortened by 3 bases and J by 7 bases, with 9 bases between the two germline ends. CDR1 is SEHNR, CDR2 FQNEAQ, per germline (reference sequence).

The V call is TRBV7-2, the J call TRBJ2-7; D possibly corresponds to TRBD1 (6 bases). The germline CDR1 and CDR2 sequences are SGHTA and FQGNSA. V gave up 5 bases and J gave up 3 bases, with 17 bases separating them. This CDR3 is built from 15 residues. CDR3 loop: CASSQRQAMFYEQYF. In DNA form, the CDR3 reads TGTGCCAGCAGCCAGCGACAGGCTATGTTCTACGAGCAGTACTTC.

The chain links TRBV6-5 to TRBJ2-5, with 8 positions matching TRBD1. CDR1 is MNHEY, CDR2 SVGAGI, per germline. CDR3 size: 14 residues. The trim removed 8 bases at V and 2 bases at J, leaving 7 bases unmatched. The CDR3 DNA reads as TGTGCCAGCTCACGCGGGACAGGACAAGAGACCCAGTACTTC. It yields the protein CASSRGTGQETQYF.

The V gene is TRBV19, the J gene TRBJ1-2; D ambiguous. CDR3 size: 8 residues. The germline gives CDR1 LNHDA, CDR2 SQIVND (reference sequence). The CDR3 spells CLGYGYTF. The CDR3 DNA reads as TGTTTGGGCTATGGCTACACCTTC.

The chain links TRBV27 to TRBJ2-7; D might be TRBD2 (5 bases). There are 14 residues in the CDR3. Germline values: CDR1 MNHEY, CDR2 SMNVEV (reference sequence). V lost 5 bases to trimming and J lost 3 bases, with 14 bases between them. This chain's CDR3 is CASSPYPGSYEQYF. CDR3 DNA sequence: TGTGCCAGCAGTCCCTACCCTGGGAGCTACGAGCAGTACTTC.

The rearrangement links TRBV15 to TRBJ2-5; a possible D gene is TRBD1 (5 bases). This CDR3 is built from 12 residues. V was cut by 4 bases and J by 4 bases, with 7 bases left in between. CDR1 is LNHNV and CDR2 is YYDKDF in the germline V gene (reference sequence). CDR3 DNA sequence: TGTGCCACCAGCACTAGGGGAGAGACCCAGTACTTC. As protein: CATSTRGETQYF. Full variable domain (missing parts from reference TRBV15 and TRBJ2-5): DAMVIQNPRYQVTQFGKPVTLSCSQTLNHNVMYWYQQKSSQAPKLLFHYYDKDFNNEADTPDNFQSRRPNTSFCFLDIRSPGLGDTAMYLCATSTRGETQYFGPGTRLLVL.

The rearrangement links TRBV5-3 to TRBJ1-5; 8 nucleotides agree with TRBD1. TRBV5-3 has ORF status, its function being uncertain. The V segment lost 7 bases and the J segment 3 bases; nucleotides outside the gene matches: 12. The CDR3 contains 16 residues. The CDR3 protein is CARWTGSPGLNQPQHF. CDR3 in DNA: TGTGCCAGATGGACAGGGTCGCCGGGCCTCAATCAGCCCCAGCATTTT.

V is TRBV5-1 and J is TRBJ2-7; D call uncertain. CDR3 length: 12 amino acids. Germline V gene lookup returns CDR1 SGHRS and CDR2 YFSETQ. V dropped 0 bases and J dropped 2 bases, with 3 bases sitting between them. The CDR3 DNA reads TGCGCCAGCAGCTTGGGAGCCTACGAGCAGTACTTC. Encoded protein: CASSLGAYEQYF.

V gene TRBV15 combines with J gene TRBJ1-5, with TRBD1 identical over 7 bases. The CDR3 loop spans 14 amino acids. Germline V gene lookup returns CDR1 LNHNV and CDR2 YYDKDF (reference sequence). With 5 bases clipped from V and 7 bases from J, the junction kept 8 bases outside the gene matches. The CDR3 loop is CATSGRGQWQPQHF. CDR3 coding DNA: TGTGCCACCAGCGGGAGGGGGCAATGGCAGCCCCAGCATTTT.

The CDR3 DNA is TGTGCCAGCAGCTCACAGGGGGCTGCAGATACGCAGTATTTT. Its translation is CASSSQGAADTQYF. This chain joins TRBV7-2 and TRBJ2-3; 9 bases map to TRBD1. The CDR3 sequence is 14 residues long. Germline V CDR1 and CDR2: SGHTA, FQGNSA. V trimming: 4 bases; J trimming: 4 bases; junction bases outside the gene matches: 3.

V is TRBV29-1 and J is TRBJ2-6; D uncertain. Deletions cut 0 bases from V and 0 bases from J, with 6 bases between. CDR3 length: 15 residues. In germline, CDR1 is SQVTM, CDR2 ANQGSEA. The CDR3 region is CSVEDQVSGANVLTF. The CDR3 region has the DNA TGCAGCGTTGAAGATCAGGTCTCTGGGGCCAACGTCCTGACTTTC.

CDR3 in amino acids: CASSSPDFQETQYF. The CDR3, as DNA: TGTGCCAGCAGCTCCCCGGACTTCCAAGAGACCCAGTACTTC. This chain connects TRBV28 to TRBJ2-5, with D maybe TRBD2 (5 bases). This CDR3 spans 14 amino acids. The V end was cut by 6 bases, the J end by 1 base, with 12 bases between. Germline CDR1 and CDR2: MDHEN and SYDVKM.

J is TRBJ2-5 and V is TRBV10-1; D tentatively reads TRBD1 or TRBD2 (5 bases each). Germline V CDR1 and CDR2: WNHNN, SYGVQD (reference sequence). V was shortened by 6 bases and J by 5 bases, with 16 bases between the two germline ends. CDR3 size: 14 residues. For the CDR3, the DNA is TGCGCCAGCAGCAAGATTGGGGGTCAGGAGACCCAGTACTTC. Protein sequence: CASSKIGGQETQYF.

The J gene is TRBJ2-3, the V gene TRBV27, with 10 bases lining up with TRBD2. Losses at the gene ends were 10 bases for V and 0 bases for J; bases not matched to a gene: 13. The germline V gene encodes CDR1 MNHEY and CDR2 SMNVEV (reference sequence). The CDR3 runs to 17 residues. For the CDR3, the DNA is TGTGCCACCACAGGGACTAGCGAGGACACTAGCACAGATACGCAGTATTTT. This translates into CATTGTSEDTSTDTQYF.

The genes are TRBV5-1 and TRBJ1-2; perhaps TRBD1 as D (6 bases). This CDR3 has 14 amino acids. Trimming pared 4 bases from V and 4 bases from J, leaving 14 bases between. Germline assignment: CDR1 SGHRS and CDR2 YFSETQ. CDR3 loop: CASSEAGAGYGYTF. CDR3 sequence (DNA): TGCGCCAGCAGCGAAGCAGGGGCTGGCTATGGCTACACCTTC.

The chain combines TRBV4-2 with TRBJ2-7; no reliable D call. The V gene lost 0 bases and the J gene lost 1 base, with 7 bases spanning the gap. This CDR3 is 14 amino acids long. CDR1 and CDR2 (germline): LGHNA, YNFKEQ. The DNA of the CDR3 is TGTGCCAGCAGCCAAGATCAATTGTCCTACGAGCAGTACTTC. This gives the protein CASSQDQLSYEQYF.

V gene TRBV29-1 combines with J gene TRBJ2-6, with D uncertain. Germline V gene sequence: CDR1 SQVTM, CDR2 ANQGSEA. V was clipped by 4 bases and J by 1 base, with 8 bases between them. The CDR3 contains 14 residues. The CDR3 nucleotides are TGCAGCGTTGTTGAATCGTCTGGGGCCAACGTCCTGACTTTC. Translating gives CSVVESSGANVLTF.

The chain recombines TRBV4-2 with TRBJ2-1; the D is unclear. Deletions cut 4 bases from V and 9 bases from J, with 13 bases between. Germline V lookup: CDR1 LGHNA, CDR2 YNFKEQ. CDR3 size: 13 residues. CDR3 DNA sequence: TGTGCCAGCAGCCCCCCGAGGAACAGTGAGCAGTTCTTC. This encodes CASSPPRNSEQFF.